This is a list of T cell receptor beta chains from one sample in a study of shared clonotypes between healthy human individuals. Repertoires were generated with immunoSEQ multiplex PCR, while TCRdb's copy carries only in-frame clones and drops some. Of about 1.4 million clones detected, roughly 96% appear once; the ten largest clones hold 0.95% to 1.5%. The sequenced sample was naive CD4+ T cells sorted from blood. These receptors were collected from a young man in good health. CDR3s include the opening cysteine and the closing phenylalanine or tryptophan. Fields, in order: V gene, clone size, J gene, D gene, CDR3 DNA, CDR3 protein. A D gene is named only where the DNA matches it firmly. Rows give clone size only sometimes, using once, few, many, or a class for an expanded clone.

>TRBV7-9|-|TRBJ1-1|-
TGTGCCAGCAGCTTAGGGTCCTCAGGGATGGGGACTGAAGCTTTCTTT
CASSLGSSGMGTEAFF
>TRBV4-1|-|TRBJ1-2|TRBD1
TGCGCCAGCAGCCAAGAATCCACAGGGGGGTTCTATGGCTACACCTTC
CASSQESTGGFYGYTF
>TRBV9|-|TRBJ2-1|TRBD1
TGTGCCAGCAGCGTAGCTCAGGACAGGCTCAACAATGAGCAGTTCTTC
CASSVAQDRLNNEQFF
>TRBV5-1|-|TRBJ1-2|-
TGCGCCAGCAGCTCCCTACCGGGGGCGGATGGCTACACCTTC
CASSSLPGADGYTF
>TRBV27|-|TRBJ1-1|TRBD1
TGTGCCAGCTTTCTTCCGGGACAGGGCCCGAACACTGAAGCTTTCTTT
CASFLPGQGPNTEAFF
>TRBV6-6|-|TRBJ1-5|-
TGTGCCAGCAGTTACTCCACAGACGCTGGTCAGCCCCAGCATTTT
CASSYSTDAGQPQHF
>TRBV9|-|TRBJ2-3|TRBD2
TGTGCCAGCAGCGCCGGGACTAGCTTCGTAAATACGCAGTATTTT
CASSAGTSFVNTQYF
>TRBV7-9|few|TRBJ2-7|-
TGTGCCAGCAGCACCCGGGGGGCCTCCTACGAGCAGTACTTC
CASSTRGASYEQYF
>TRBV15|-|TRBJ1-3|-
TGTGCCACCAGCAGAGACAGGGACGTCTCTGGAAACACCATATATTTT
CATSRDRDVSGNTIYF
>TRBV5-1|-|TRBJ2-2|TRBD1
TGCGCCAGCGCTCCCAGTTGGACAGGGCGCACCGGGGAGCTGTTTTTT
CASAPSWTGRTGELFF
>TRBV28|-|TRBJ2-5|-
TGTGCCAGCAGTTTTTTGGACCTCGACCGGATGACTCAAGAGACCCAGTACTTC
CASSFLDLDRMTQETQYF
>TRBV11-2|-|TRBJ2-3|-
TGTGCCAGCAGCTCCGGACTGACTAGGCCCCCAGATACGCAGTATTTT
CASSSGLTRPPDTQYF
>TRBV28|-|TRBJ2-7|TRBD2
TGTGCCAGCAGTTTATGGCCTAGCGGGGGCTACGAGCAGTACTTC
CASSLWPSGGYEQYF
>TRBV7-6|-|TRBJ2-1|-
TGTGCCAGCAGCTACCCCGCAAAGAGCCATGAGCAGTTCTTC
CASSYPAKSHEQFF
>TRBV28|-|TRBJ2-7|TRBD1
TGTGCCAGCAGGGGGGGACAGGCCTCCTACGAGCAGTACTTC
CASRGGQASYEQYF
>TRBV6-1|-|TRBJ1-1|-
TGTGCCAGCAGGGAGAGGGTCGGCACTGAAGCTTTCTTT
CASRERVGTEAFF
>TRBV9|-|TRBJ2-1|TRBD2
TGTGCCAGCAGCGTAGGGACTAGCAGGCAGCCCTACAATGAGCAGTTCTTC
CASSVGTSRQPYNEQFF
>TRBV7-9|-|TRBJ2-2|-
TGTGCCAGCAGATTAAGCCTAAGACATTGGGGGAACTACACCGGGGAGCTGTTTTTT
CASRLSLRHWGNYTGELFF
>TRBV9|once|TRBJ2-7|TRBD2
TGTGCCAGCAGCGTAGGGGGCGGAAGACTAGCGGAAGAGCAGTACTTC
CASSVGGGRLAEEQYF
>TRBV2|-|TRBJ1-2|-
TGTGCCAGCAGTGAGGAGTATAACTATGGCTACACCTTC
CASSEEYNYGYTF